This T cell receptor (beta chain) was sequenced in a study of regulatory T cells in long-lasting Graves disease. Study results and limitations: Study was limited to peripheral blood, excluding thyroid tissue. Segments TRBV28, TRBJ1-2 and TRBJ2-5 showed preferential usage in persistent disease.

A few counts support this clonotype. Its antigen is currently unknown. Unmatched junction bases numbered 23, after V lost 6 bases and J lost 10 bases. The germline gives CDR1 MNHEY, CDR2 SMNVEV (reference sequence). The CDR3 sequence is 19 residues long. The time point denotes: newly diagnosed GD, antithyroid drugs for less than 3 months. Preparation of the TCR library used RNA extracted from PBMCs. EDTA tubes received about 9.4 milliliters of drawn peripheral blood. Building of the TCR beta libraries involved iRepertoire HTBI primers and Arm-PCR of CDR3 regions. Each CDR3 protein is one row after TCRdb ran MiXCR on the multiplex PCR reads. The table records 530,000 or so distinct CDR3 sequences, roughly 12% of them present only once. The data also belong to a second study, concerning T cells in Graves' hyperthyroidism and ophthalmopathy. As that study records: With the HTBI primer set, the TCR CDR3 went through a first round of RT-PCR.

The chain couples TRBV27 to TRBJ1-6; 8 bases are shared with TRBD1. This receptor was identified in a man between 25 and 39 years old with Graves disease. Here the sequenced sample was peripheral blood mononuclear cells (PBMCs), taken at new diagnosis, from a patient treated with antithyroid drugs. In nucleotides, the CDR3 is TGTGCCAGCAGCCCAGGGGTATTCAGGGGGCCTTTTTCAGGGTCACCCCTCCACTTT. Its protein product is CASSPGVFRGPFSGSPLHF.